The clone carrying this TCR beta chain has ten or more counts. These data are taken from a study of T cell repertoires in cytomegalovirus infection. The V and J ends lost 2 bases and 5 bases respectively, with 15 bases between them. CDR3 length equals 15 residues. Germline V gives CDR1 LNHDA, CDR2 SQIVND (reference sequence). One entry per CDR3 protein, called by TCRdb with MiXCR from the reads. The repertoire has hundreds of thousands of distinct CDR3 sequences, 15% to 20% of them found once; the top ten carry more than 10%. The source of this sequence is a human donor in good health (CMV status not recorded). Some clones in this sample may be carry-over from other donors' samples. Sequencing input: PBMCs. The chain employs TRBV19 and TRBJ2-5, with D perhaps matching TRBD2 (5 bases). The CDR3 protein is CASSITIGAAETQYF. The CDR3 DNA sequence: TGTGCCAGTAGTATAACAATAGGAGCGGCGGAGACCCAGTACTTC.